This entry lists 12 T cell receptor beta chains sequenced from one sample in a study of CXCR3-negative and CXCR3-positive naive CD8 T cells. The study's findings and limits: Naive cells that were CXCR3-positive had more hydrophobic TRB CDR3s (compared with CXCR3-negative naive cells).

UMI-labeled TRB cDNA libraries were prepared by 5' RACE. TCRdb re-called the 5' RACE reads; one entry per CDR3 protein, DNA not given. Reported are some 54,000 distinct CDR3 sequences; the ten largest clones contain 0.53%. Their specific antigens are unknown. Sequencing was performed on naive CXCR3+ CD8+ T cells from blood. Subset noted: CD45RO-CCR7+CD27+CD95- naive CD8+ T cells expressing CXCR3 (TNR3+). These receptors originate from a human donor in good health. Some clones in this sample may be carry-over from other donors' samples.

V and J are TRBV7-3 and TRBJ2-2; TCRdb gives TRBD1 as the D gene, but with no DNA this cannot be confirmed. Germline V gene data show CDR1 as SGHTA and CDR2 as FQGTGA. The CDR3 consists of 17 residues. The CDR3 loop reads CASSLTGDRANTGELFF.

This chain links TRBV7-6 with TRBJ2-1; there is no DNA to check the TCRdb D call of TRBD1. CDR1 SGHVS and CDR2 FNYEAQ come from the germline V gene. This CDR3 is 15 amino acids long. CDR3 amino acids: CASSLGAGSINEQFF.

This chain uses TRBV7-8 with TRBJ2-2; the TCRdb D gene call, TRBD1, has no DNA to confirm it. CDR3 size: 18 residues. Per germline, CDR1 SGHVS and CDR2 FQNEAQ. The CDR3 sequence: CASSSTFGQGPYTGELFF.

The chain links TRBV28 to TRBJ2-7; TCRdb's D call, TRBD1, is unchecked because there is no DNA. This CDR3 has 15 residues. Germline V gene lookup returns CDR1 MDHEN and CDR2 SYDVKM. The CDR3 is CASSPPSGRTYEQYF.

The CDR3 spells CASSLNFWAADTGNTIYF. The rearrangement uses TRBV7-9 and TRBJ1-3. The CDR3 is 18 residues long. Germline CDR1 is SEHNR and CDR2 is FQNEAQ (reference sequence). The complete variable domain, with remaining parts taken from reference TRBV7-9 and TRBJ1-3, reads DTGVSQNPRHKITKRGQNVTFRCDPISEHNRLYWYRQTLGQGPEFLTYFQNEAQLEKSRLLSDRFSAERPKGSFSTLEIQRTEQGDSAMYLCASSLNFWAADTGNTIYFGEGSWLTVV.

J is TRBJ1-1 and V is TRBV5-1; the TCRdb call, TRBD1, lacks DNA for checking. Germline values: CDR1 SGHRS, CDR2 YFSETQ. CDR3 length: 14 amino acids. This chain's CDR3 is CASSLTTGDLEAFF.

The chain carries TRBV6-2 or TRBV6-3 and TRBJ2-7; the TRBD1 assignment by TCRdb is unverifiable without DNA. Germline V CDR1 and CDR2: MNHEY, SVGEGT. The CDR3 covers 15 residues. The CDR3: CASSSSAGHGDEQYF.

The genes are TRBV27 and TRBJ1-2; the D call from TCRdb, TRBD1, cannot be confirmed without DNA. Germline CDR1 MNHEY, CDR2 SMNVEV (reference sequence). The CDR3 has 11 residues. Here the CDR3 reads CASGTGYGYTF.

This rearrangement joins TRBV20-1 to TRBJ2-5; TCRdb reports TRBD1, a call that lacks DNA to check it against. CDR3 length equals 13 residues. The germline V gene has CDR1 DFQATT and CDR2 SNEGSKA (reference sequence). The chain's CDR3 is CSANSGNLETQYF.

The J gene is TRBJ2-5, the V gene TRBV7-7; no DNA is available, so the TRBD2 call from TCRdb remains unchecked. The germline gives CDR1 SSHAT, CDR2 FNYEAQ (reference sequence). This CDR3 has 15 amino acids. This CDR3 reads CASSPSGGAGETQYF.

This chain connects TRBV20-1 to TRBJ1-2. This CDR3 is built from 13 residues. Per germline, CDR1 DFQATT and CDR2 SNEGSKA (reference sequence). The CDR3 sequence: CSARDRANYGYTF.

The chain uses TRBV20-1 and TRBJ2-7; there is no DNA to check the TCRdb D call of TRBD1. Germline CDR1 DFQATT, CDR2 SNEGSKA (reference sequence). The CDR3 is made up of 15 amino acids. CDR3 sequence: CSARDDRGNVYEQYF.